This TCR beta chain comes out of a study of quantifying T cell responses using KT2 cells. Study at large: Reverse transcription used primers in the TCR alpha and beta constant regions.

This clonotype came up a few times. There are 15 residues in the CDR3. The V gene end was trimmed by 6 bases and the J gene end by 1 base; junction bases not matched to a gene: 7. The cDNA 3' end received a ligated oligonucleotide with a UMI. An equimolar mix of RC1.1 and RC1.2 primed the beta chain across TRBC1 and TRBC2. TCRdb used MiXCR to reprocess the UMI-ligation and nested PCR reads, holding one entry per CDR3 protein. The sample consists of 31,000 or so distinct CDR3 sequences, 10% to 13% of them appearing once. Unfractionated PBMC were spiked with known numbers of KT2 clone cells. A range of KT2-to-PBMC ratios was made using fixed PBMC numbers.

The sequenced sample consisted of PBMCs spiked with cells of the T cell clone KT2. V usage is TRBV12-3 or TRBV12-4 and J usage is TRBJ1-1, with 8 bases aligning to TRBD1. This sequence was found in a human donor. CDR3 bases: TGTGCCAGCAGCCTCCCTGACAGGGGGAACACTGAAGCTTTCTTT. Its protein is CASSLPDRGNTEAFF.